Listed below are T cell receptor beta chains from one sample, sequenced in a study of blood T cell repertoires in COVID-19. Profiling relied on immunoSEQ multiplex PCR, and the TCRdb table lists in-frame clones only, not all of them. The data hold over 150,000 clones, with around four fifths observed a single time. The specimen was peripheral blood. The receptors were gathered from a woman older than 75 with COVID-19, enrolled during active disease. Each CDR3 is given with its conserved first and last residue. The D gene is left open where the match is weak. Clone size appears in some rows only: once, few, many, or a class for an expanded clone.

TRBV7-6,TRBD1,TRBJ2-2,.,CASSFKGGASPGELFF,TGTGCCAGCAGCTTTAAAGGGGGCGCATCCCCCGGGGAGCTGTTTTTT
TRBV7-9,.,TRBJ2-7,few,CASSLVVGSSGSYEQYF,TGTGCCAGCAGCTTAGTGGTTGGGTCTTCGGGATCCTACGAGCAGTACTTC
TRBV5-4,TRBD2,TRBJ2-5,.,CASSLAGGLGETQYF,TGTGCCAGCAGCCTAGCGGGGGGGCTCGGGGAGACCCAGTACTTC
TRBV18,.,TRBJ1-4,.,CASSPLSGVNEKLFF,TGTGCCAGCTCACCCCTGTCGGGGGTGAATGAAAAACTGTTTTTT
TRBV18,.,TRBJ2-5,.,CASSPQRLQETQYF,TGTGCCAGCTCACCACAGCGGCTACAAGAGACCCAGTACTTC
TRBV27,.,TRBJ1-5,.,CASRGGQSLPQHF,TGTGCCAGCAGGGGCGGGCAGTCCTTGCCCCAGCATTTT
TRBV7-2,TRBD2,TRBJ2-7,.,CASSFTSGGTYEQYF,TGTGCCAGCAGCTTTACTAGCGGGGGAACCTACGAGCAGTACTTC
TRBV2,TRBD1,TRBJ2-4,.,CASSEQGAGNIQYF,TGTGCCAGCAGTGAACAGGGGGCGGGAAACATTCAGTACTTC
TRBV4-3,TRBD1,TRBJ2-7,.,CASSQNRDRYYEQYF,TGCGCCAGCAGCCAAAATCGGGACAGGTACTACGAGCAGTACTTC
TRBV27,TRBD2,TRBJ2-1,.,CASSLSTSGSYNEQFF,TGTGCCAGCAGTTTATCGACTAGCGGGTCCTACAATGAGCAGTTCTTC
TRBV20-1,.,TRBJ1-1,once,CSASGGDTEAFF,TGCAGTGCTAGTGGGGGGGACACTGAAGCTTTCTTT
TRBV11-1,TRBD2,TRBJ2-5,.,CASSSPTGGETQYF,TGTGCCAGCAGCTCCCCAACGGGAGGAGAGACCCAGTACTTC
TRBV6-6,TRBD2,TRBJ2-5,.,CASSQSGRQETQYF,TGTGCCAGCAGTCAGAGCGGGAGGCAAGAGACCCAGTACTTC
TRBV10-2,TRBD1,TRBJ2-7,.,CASTRMGTGVAYEQYF,TGCGCCAGCACCAGAATGGGGACAGGGGTGGCCTACGAGCAGTACTTC
TRBV3-1/TRBV3-2,.,TRBJ2-3,.,CASSYRGTDTQYF,TGTGCCAGCAGCTATCGAGGCACAGATACGCAGTATTTT
TRBV2,TRBD2,TRBJ2-1,few,CASSPGGLAGLNEQFF,TGTGCCAGCAGCCCGGGGGGACTAGCGGGACTCAATGAGCAGTTCTTC
TRBV18,TRBD2,TRBJ2-5,few,CASSPPFVAGETQYF,TGTGCCAGCTCACCACCTTTCGTAGCGGGAGAGACCCAGTACTTC
TRBV3-1/TRBV3-2,TRBD1,TRBJ2-3,.,CASSQLRTGEDTQYF,TGTGCCAGCAGCCAACTCCGGACAGGGGAAGATACGCAGTATTTT
TRBV7-2,.,TRBJ2-3,few,CASSLDRSTDTQYF,TGTGCCAGCAGCTTAGACAGGAGCACAGATACGCAGTATTTT
TRBV7-2,.,TRBJ2-7,.,CASSLGQPGLYEQYF,TGTGCCAGCAGCTTAGGGCAGCCGGGTCTCTACGAGCAGTACTTC
TRBV27,.,TRBJ1-1,.,CASRGWGQQNTEAFF,TGTGCCAGCAGGGGTTGGGGGCAGCAGAACACTGAAGCTTTCTTT
TRBV30,TRBD2,TRBJ2-5,.,CACLGGNQETQYF,TGTGCCTGCTTGGGGGGGAACCAAGAGACCCAGTACTTC
TRBV18,.,TRBJ1-2,.,CASSPPIYGYTF,TGTGCCAGCTCACCACCTATCTATGGCTACACCTTC
TRBV18,.,TRBJ2-5,.,CASSPTARETQYF,TGTGCCAGCTCACCGACCGCCAGGGAGACCCAGTACTTC
TRBV10-3,.,TRBJ2-7,.,CAIRPDRHSYEQYF,TGTGCCATACGACCAGACAGACACTCCTACGAGCAGTACTTC
TRBV28,TRBD1,TRBJ2-5,.,CASSQTGGFRETQYF,TGTGCCAGCAGTCAAACAGGGGGGTTTAGAGAGACCCAGTACTTC
TRBV7-2,TRBD2,TRBJ2-1,.,CASSLVERGGQFF,TGTGCCAGCAGCTTAGTGGAGCGGGGGGGTCAGTTCTTC
TRBV27,TRBD1,TRBJ2-2,once,CASSLGQGRTGELFF,TGTGCCAGCAGCCTAGGACAGGGGCGCACCGGGGAGCTGTTTTTT
TRBV4-3,.,TRBJ2-2,.,CASSQVVQSPGELFF,TGCGCCAGCAGCCAAGTTGTACAGAGTCCCGGGGAGCTGTTTTTT
TRBV11-2,.,TRBJ1-2,once,CASSLVLGLGYTF,TGTGCCAGCAGCTTAGTTCTTGGGCTTGGCTACACCTTC
TRBV7-2,.,TRBJ1-1,.,CASSLLRFTEAFF,TGTGCCAGCAGCTTACTTCGGTTCACTGAAGCTTTCTTT
TRBV18,.,TRBJ1-6,.,CASSPPNGPADNSPLHF,TGTGCCAGCTCACCTCCCAATGGGCCGGCAGATAATTCACCCCTCCACTTT